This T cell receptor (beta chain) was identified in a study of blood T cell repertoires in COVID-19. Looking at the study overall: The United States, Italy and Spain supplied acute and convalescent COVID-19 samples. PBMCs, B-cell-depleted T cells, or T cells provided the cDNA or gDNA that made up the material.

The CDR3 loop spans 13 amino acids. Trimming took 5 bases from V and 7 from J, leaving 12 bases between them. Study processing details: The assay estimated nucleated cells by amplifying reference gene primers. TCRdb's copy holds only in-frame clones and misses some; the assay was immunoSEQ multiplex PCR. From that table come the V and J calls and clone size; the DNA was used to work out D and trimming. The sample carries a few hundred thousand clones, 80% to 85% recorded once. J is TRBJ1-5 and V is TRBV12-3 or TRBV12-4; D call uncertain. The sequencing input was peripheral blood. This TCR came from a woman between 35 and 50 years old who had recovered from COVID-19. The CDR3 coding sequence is TGTGCCAGCAGTCTGACCACAGTGCAGCCCCAGCATTTT. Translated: CASSLTTVQPQHF.